Listed here are 8 T cell receptor beta chains from one sample, sequenced in a study of OX40 agonist ivuxolimab in advanced cancers. Method: immunoSEQ multiplex PCR; TCRdb's copy keeps in-frame clones and lacks some. This table holds 70,000 to 95,000 clones, approximately 92% found once. This sample comprised CD4+ or CD8+ T cells sorted from blood, obtained in a trial of the OX40 agonist ivuxolimab. These receptor sequences come from an adult with an advanced solid tumor such as melanoma, head and neck, liver or kidney cancer.

Worth noting for this clone: The sample contains more than one DNA sequence encoding this CDR3. This rearrangement joins TRBV28 to TRBJ2-7; the D gene could be TRBD1 or TRBD2 (5 bases each). Trimming stripped 4 bases from V and 0 bases from J, with 7 bases between. Germline values: CDR1 MDHEN, CDR2 SYDVKM. The CDR3 totals 13 residues. The CDR3 sequence is CASSSGGSYEQYF. DNA for the CDR3: TGTGCCAGCAGTTCTGGGGGCTCCTACGAGCAGTACTTC. The variable domain in full, completed from reference TRBV28 and TRBJ2-7, reads DVKVTQSSRYLVKRTGEKVFLECVQDMDHENMFWYRQDPGLGLRLIYFSYDVKMKEKGDIPEGYSVSREKKERFSLILESASTNQTSMYLCASSSGGSYEQYFGPGTRLTVT.

The chain has TRBV6-1 and TRBJ1-3; 7 bases align to TRBD1. The V and J ends lost 4 bases and 5 bases, in that order; junction bases with no gene match: 8. There are 15 residues in the CDR3. CDR1 and CDR2 (germline): MNHNS, SASEGT. This chain's CDR3 is CASSGQGPRRNTIYF. The CDR3 coding sequence is TGTGCCAGCAGTGGACAGGGCCCTAGAAGAAACACCATATATTTT.

This clone was picked up one time. Here the CDR3 DNA reads TGCAGCGCAGCCCTGGGGCAAGAGACCCAGTACTTC. Encoded protein: CSAALGQETQYF. The V gene is TRBV29-1, the J gene TRBJ2-5; D uncertain. Trimming removed 7 bases from V and 2 bases from J, with 11 bases in between. Germline CDR1 and CDR2: SQVTM and ANQGSEA. The CDR3 consists of 12 residues. Combining the CDR3 with reference TRBV29-1 and TRBJ2-5 gives the whole variable domain SAVISQKPSRDICQRGTSLTIQCQVDSQVTMMFWYRQQPGQSLTLIATANQGSEATYESGFVIDKFPISRPNLTFSTLTVSNMSPEDSSIYLCSAALGQETQYFGPGTRLLVL.

V usage is TRBV2 and J usage is TRBJ2-5; 10 nucleotides line up with TRBD1. In germline, CDR1 is SNHLY, CDR2 FYNNEI. This CDR3 contains 15 residues. V dropped 3 bases and J dropped 5; count of bases not matched to a gene: 6. The CDR3 spells CASSEDRGTGETQYF. In DNA, the CDR3 is TGTGCCAGCAGTGAGGACAGGGGGACAGGGGAGACCCAGTACTTC.

The rearrangement joins TRBV5-1 to TRBJ2-4; D is perhaps TRBD2 (6 bases). Trimming cost V 2 bases and J 2 bases, with 14 bases left between them. CDR3 length: 16 amino acids. The germline V gene has CDR1 SGHRS and CDR2 YFSETQ. CDR3 sequence: CASSFGGAPPKNIQYF. DNA of the CDR3: TGCGCCAGCAGCTTTGGAGGGGCCCCCCCCAAAAACATTCAGTACTTC. Full variable domain (missing parts from reference TRBV5-1 and TRBJ2-4): KAGVTQTPRYLIKTRGQQVTLSCSPISGHRSVSWYQQTPGQGLQFLFEYFSETQRNKGNFPGRFSGRQFSNSRSEMNVSTLELGDSALYLCASSFGGAPPKNIQYFGAGTRLSVL.

The rearrangement joins TRBV28 to TRBJ1-1; D is unclear. V lost 1 base, J lost 1 base, and 16 bases lay in between. Germline CDR1 is MDHEN and CDR2 is SYDVKM. CDR3 size: 17 residues. The CDR3 bases are TGTGCCAGCAGTTTATCGGGCCGCGGGTTCAGGAACACTGAAGCTTTCTTT. It codes for CASSLSGRGFRNTEAFF.

DNA of the CDR3: TGTGCCAGCAGTGATGACCCATCTGGGGCCAACGTCCTGACTTTC. Protein: CASSDDPSGANVLTF. The V gene is TRBV2, the J gene TRBJ2-6; no firm D call. Trimming removed 3 bases at V and 1 base at J, with 7 bases between. The CDR3 is 15 residues long. Germline V gene sequence: CDR1 SNHLY, CDR2 FYNNEI.

V and J are TRBV28 and TRBJ1-4, with D uncertain. Germline CDR1 and CDR2: MDHEN and SYDVKM. The V and J ends lost 1 base and 5 bases respectively, with 11 bases between them. The CDR3 has 15 residues. The chain's CDR3 is CASSLSGGSNEKLFF. The CDR3 region has the DNA TGTGCCAGCAGTTTATCTGGTGGCTCCAATGAAAAACTGTTTTTT.